These 10 T cell receptor beta chains originate from one sample sequenced in a study of regulatory T cells in long-lasting Graves disease. Library construction for TCR beta used iRepertoire HTBI primers and Arm-PCR of CDR3 regions. TCRdb ran MiXCR on the multiplex PCR reads and lists one entry per CDR3 protein. The table records about 620,000 distinct CDR3 sequences, about 16% of them present only once. The time point is: newly diagnosed GD, antithyroid drugs for less than 3 months. There was RNA extracted from PBMCs, and the TCR library was made from it. These data were also filed under a second study, of T cells in Graves' hyperthyroidism and ophthalmopathy.

The material was peripheral blood mononuclear cells (PBMCs), obtained at new diagnosis, from a patient treated with antithyroid drugs. The receptors here all came from a woman younger than 45 with Graves disease.

This clonotype was counted at least ten times. The rearrangement joins TRBV20-1 to TRBJ1-1; 9 bases line up with TRBD1. Losses at the gene ends were 6 bases for V and 0 bases for J; bases not matched to a gene: 5. The CDR3 is 14 residues long. Germline CDR1 reads DFQATT; CDR2 reads SNEGSKA (reference sequence). The CDR3 sequence is CSAPTGGVNTEAFF. For the CDR3, the DNA is TGCAGTGCCCCCACAGGGGGCGTGAACACTGAAGCTTTCTTT.

This clonotype was recorded at least ten times. In nucleotides, the CDR3 is TGTGCCAGCAGTTTAGTTTGGGACACGGAAGGCTACACCTTC. Amino acids: CASSLVWDTEGYTF. The chain recombines TRBV12-3 or TRBV12-4 with TRBJ1-2, with D perhaps matching TRBD1 (6 bases). This CDR3 contains 14 residues. The germline V and J ends were trimmed by 1 base and 8 bases, with 14 bases remaining between them.

V gene TRBV6-2 or TRBV6-3 combines with J gene TRBJ2-7, with D maybe TRBD2 (5 bases). The CDR3 contains 15 residues. Trimming shortened V by 3 bases and J by 4 bases, and 16 bases separated the two germline ends. Germline-derived CDR1 and CDR2 are MNHEY and SVGEGT. CDR3 in amino acids: CASSYQSAGSYEQYF. The CDR3 DNA reads as TGTGCCAGCAGTTATCAGTCGGCGGGCTCGTACGAGCAGTACTTC.

On this clonotype itself: A read error may explain this, as a much larger clone is one base away. The V gene is TRBV12-3 or TRBV12-4, the J gene TRBJ2-7; D not resolved. This CDR3 has 14 residues. V lost 4 bases and J lost 4, with 14 bases in between. The chain's CDR3 is CASSSSQVGYEQYF. Written as DNA, the CDR3 is TGTGCCAGCAGTTCGTCCCAGGTTGGGTACGAGCAGTACTTC.

As concerns this clonotype: A read error is likely, as this CDR3 ends without the conserved phenylalanine or tryptophan. This rearrangement joins TRBV6-9 to TRBJ1-2; D is unclear. Germline V lookup: CDR1 MNHGY, CDR2 SVAAGI. This CDR3 is built from 12 residues. V gave up 3 bases and J gave up 6 bases, with 8 bases separating them. In nucleotides, the CDR3 is TGTGCCAGCAGTTACTCCCAGCATGGCTACACCGTC. Translating it yields CASSYSQHGYTV.

With respect to this clonotype: Possible read error: a much larger clone is one base away. Here the CDR3 omits its conserved ending phenylalanine or tryptophan, so a read error is the likely source. V and J are TRBV5-1 and TRBJ2-7; tentative D call: TRBD2 (5 bases). CDR3 length: 15 residues. V was cut by 5 bases and J by 0 bases, with 15 bases left in between. The germline gives CDR1 SGHRS, CDR2 YFSETQ. The CDR3 loop reads CASRRADLASYEQYL. CDR3 bases: TGCGCCAGCAGACGAGCGGATCTTGCCTCCTACGAGCAGTACCTC.

This rearrangement joins TRBV7-2 to TRBJ2-1, with a weak D call TRBD1 (5 bases). V was clipped by 5 bases and J by 8 bases, with 10 bases between them. The CDR3 covers 12 residues. Germline lookup yields CDR1 SGHTA and CDR2 FQGNSA. DNA for the CDR3: TGTGCCAGCAGCCTACAGGTCGATGAGCAGTTCTTC. This encodes CASSLQVDEQFF.

The sample holds many counts of this clonotype. The rearrangement joins TRBV18 to TRBJ2-1, with no clear D. CDR3 size: 11 residues. Between the trimmed V and J ends, which lost 2 bases and 8 bases, there was a span of 4 bases. Germline V lookup: CDR1 KGHSH, CDR2 LQKENI. This CDR3 reads CASSPMDEQFF. CDR3 DNA sequence: TGTGCCAGCTCACCAATGGATGAGCAGTTCTTC.

The sample holds a few counts of this clonotype. This rearrangement joins TRBV19 to TRBJ2-4; D remains unclear. The CDR3 loop spans 15 amino acids. The germline gives CDR1 LNHDA, CDR2 SQIVND (reference sequence). Trimming left V 3 bases short and J 3 bases short, with 12 bases between. The CDR3 region is CASSIYSSVKNIQYF. For the CDR3, the DNA is TGTGCCAGTAGTATCTATAGTTCAGTCAAAAACATTCAGTACTTC.

This clonotype came up a few times. The chain joins TRBV29-1 to TRBJ1-5; possible D gene TRBD1, 5 bases. Between the trimmed V and J ends, which lost 4 bases and 4 bases, there was a span of 11 bases. The CDR3 runs 13 residues. The germline gives CDR1 SQVTM, CDR2 ANQGSEA. The CDR3, as DNA: TGCAGCGTTGGGGACGGCCGTAATCAGCCCCAGCATTTT. Amino acids: CSVGDGRNQPQHF.